This T cell receptor (beta chain) is from a study of blood T cell repertoires in COVID-19. Method: immunoSEQ multiplex PCR; TCRdb's copy keeps in-frame clones and lacks some. This repertoire shows about 180,000 clones, approximately 79% found once; its top ten account for 8.1%. This CDR3 is built from 17 residues. Germline V gene lookup returns CDR1 KGHDR and CDR2 SFDVKD. The V segment lost 4 bases and the J segment 3 bases; nucleotides outside the gene matches: 8. As to this clone: Within the sample, other DNA sequences also encode this same CDR3.

The rearrangement uses TRBV24-1 and TRBJ2-2; TRBD2 matches at 9 bases. The source is a woman in her sixties with COVID-19, enrolled during active disease. Source material: peripheral blood. CDR3 loop: CATSEPTSGGYTGELFF. CDR3 bases: TGTGCCACCAGTGAACCGACTAGCGGAGGTTACACCGGGGAGCTGTTTTTT.